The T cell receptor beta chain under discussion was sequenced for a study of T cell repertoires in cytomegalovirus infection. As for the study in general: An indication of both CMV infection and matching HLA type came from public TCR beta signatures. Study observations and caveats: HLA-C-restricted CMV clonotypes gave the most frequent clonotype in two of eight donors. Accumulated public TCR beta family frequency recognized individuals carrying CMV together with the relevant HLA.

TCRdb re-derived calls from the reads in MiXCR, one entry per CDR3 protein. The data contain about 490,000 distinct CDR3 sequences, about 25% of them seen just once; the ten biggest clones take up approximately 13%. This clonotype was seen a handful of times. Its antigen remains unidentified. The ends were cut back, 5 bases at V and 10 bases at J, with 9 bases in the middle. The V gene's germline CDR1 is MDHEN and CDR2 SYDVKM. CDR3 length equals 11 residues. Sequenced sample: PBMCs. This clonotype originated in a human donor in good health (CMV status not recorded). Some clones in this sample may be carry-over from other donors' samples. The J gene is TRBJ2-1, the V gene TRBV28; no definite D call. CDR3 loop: CASSLIREQFF. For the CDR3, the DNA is TGTGCCAGCAGTCTTATTAGGGAGCAGTTCTTC.